This T cell receptor beta chain was captured by sequencing in a study of OX40 agonist ivuxolimab in advanced cancers. In the study overall: Patients assigned to dose escalation were diagnosed with hepatocellular carcinoma, melanoma, renal cell or head and neck cancer.

Patients who had autoimmune disease history or got systemic immunosuppression were left out. General study findings and limits: Researchers report that CD8+ T cells had, on average, more expanded clones than CD4+. Among the lowest peripheral clonal expansion occurred in 0.1-3.0 mg/kg partial responders.

Clones were read by immunoSEQ multiplex PCR, and TCRdb kept only the in-frame ones, dropping some. The table shows around 110,000 clones, with approximately 90% occurring only once. Germline V gives CDR1 MDHEN, CDR2 SYDVKM. There are 13 residues in the CDR3. Between the trimmed V and J ends, which lost 7 bases and 6 bases, there was a span of 15 bases. As to this clone: Its antigen is as yet unknown.

The source is an adult with an advanced solid tumor such as melanoma, head and neck, liver or kidney cancer. The input for sequencing was CD4+ or CD8+ T cells sorted from blood, taken in a trial of the OX40 agonist ivuxolimab. The J gene is TRBJ1-1, the V gene TRBV28; possibly TRBD1 for D (6 bases). The CDR3 is CASIPAGDSEAFF. The CDR3 DNA reads TGTGCCAGCATTCCTGCAGGGGATTCTGAAGCTTTCTTT.